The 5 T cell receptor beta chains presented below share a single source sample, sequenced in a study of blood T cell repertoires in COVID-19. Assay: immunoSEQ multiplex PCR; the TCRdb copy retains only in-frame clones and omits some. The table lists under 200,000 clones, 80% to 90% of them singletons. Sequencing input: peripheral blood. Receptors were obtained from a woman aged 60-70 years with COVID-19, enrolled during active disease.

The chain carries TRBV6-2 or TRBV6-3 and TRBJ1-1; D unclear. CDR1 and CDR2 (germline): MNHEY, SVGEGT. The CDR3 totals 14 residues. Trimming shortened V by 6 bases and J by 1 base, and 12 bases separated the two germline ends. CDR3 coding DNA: TGTGCCAGCAGCTTACTTCGGGGGAACACTGAAGCTTTCTTT. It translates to CASSLLRGNTEAFF.

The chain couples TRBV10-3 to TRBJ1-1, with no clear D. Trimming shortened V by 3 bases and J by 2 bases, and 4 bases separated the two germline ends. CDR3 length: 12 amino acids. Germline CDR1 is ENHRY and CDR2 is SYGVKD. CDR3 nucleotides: TGTGCCATCAGTGAACTTAACACTGAAGCTTTCTTT. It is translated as CAISELNTEAFF.

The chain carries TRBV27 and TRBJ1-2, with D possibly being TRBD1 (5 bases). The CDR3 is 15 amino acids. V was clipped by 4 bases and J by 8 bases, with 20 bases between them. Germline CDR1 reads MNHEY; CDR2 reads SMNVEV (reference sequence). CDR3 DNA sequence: TGTGCCAGCAGTTCGGCGCCGACCCAGGGTGACGGCTACACCTTC. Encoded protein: CASSSAPTQGDGYTF.

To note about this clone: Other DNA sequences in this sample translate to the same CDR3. DNA of the CDR3: TGTGCCAGCAGTCCGGACAGGGAATACGGCTACACCTTC. Translated: CASSPDREYGYTF. This chain connects TRBV6-5 to TRBJ1-2, with 8 bases matching TRBD1. The CDR3 runs to 13 residues. Germline trimming cut 5 bases from V and 8 bases from J; bases unmatched to any gene: 7. Germline CDR1 and CDR2: MNHEY and SVGAGI.

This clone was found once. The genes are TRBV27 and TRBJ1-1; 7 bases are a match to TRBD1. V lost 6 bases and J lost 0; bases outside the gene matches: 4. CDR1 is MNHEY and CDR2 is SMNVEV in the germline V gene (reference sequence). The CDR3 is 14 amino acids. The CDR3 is CASRGQVMNTEAFF. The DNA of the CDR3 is TGTGCCAGCAGAGGACAGGTGATGAACACTGAAGCTTTCTTT.